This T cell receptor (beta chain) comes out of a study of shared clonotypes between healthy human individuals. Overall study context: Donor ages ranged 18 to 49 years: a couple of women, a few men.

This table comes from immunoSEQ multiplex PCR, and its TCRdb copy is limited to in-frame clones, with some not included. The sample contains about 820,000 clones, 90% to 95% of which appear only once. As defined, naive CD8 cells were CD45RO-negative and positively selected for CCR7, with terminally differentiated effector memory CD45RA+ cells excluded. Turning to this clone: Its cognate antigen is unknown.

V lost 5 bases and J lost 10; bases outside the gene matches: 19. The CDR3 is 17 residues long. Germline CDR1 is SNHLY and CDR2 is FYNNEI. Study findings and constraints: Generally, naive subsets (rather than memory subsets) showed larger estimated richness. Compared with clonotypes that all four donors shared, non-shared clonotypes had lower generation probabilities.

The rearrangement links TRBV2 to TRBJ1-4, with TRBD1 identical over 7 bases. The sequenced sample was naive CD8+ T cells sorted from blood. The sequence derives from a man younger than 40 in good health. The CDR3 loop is CASSSKQTGNPGRKLFF. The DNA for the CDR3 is TGTGCCAGCAGTTCAAAACAGACAGGGAACCCGGGGAGAAAACTGTTTTTT. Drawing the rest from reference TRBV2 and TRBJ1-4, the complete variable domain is EPEVTQTPSHQVTQMGQEVILRCVPISNHLYFYWYRQILGQKVEFLVSFYNNEISEKSEIFDDQFSVERPDGSNFTLKIRSTKLEDSAMYFCASSSKQTGNPGRKLFFGSGTQLSVL.